This passage covers 9 T cell receptor beta chains from one sample sequenced in a study of control samples from healthy donors and cancer patients. Method: immunoSEQ multiplex PCR; TCRdb's copy keeps in-frame clones and lacks some. The sample holds about 96,000 clones, approximately 93% seen once. The sequenced sample consisted of blood. The receptors come from a man between 18 and 35 years old in good health.

V usage is TRBV3-1 (or the pseudogene TRBV3-2) and J usage is TRBJ1-6; D perhaps matches TRBD1 (5 bases). CDR1 LGHDT and CDR2 YNNKEL come from the germline V gene (reference sequence). Trimming took 9 bases from V and 7 from J, leaving 10 bases between them. There are 12 residues in the CDR3. As DNA, the CDR3 is TGTGCCAGTGGCCAGGGAAATTCACCCCTCCACTTT. It translates to CASGQGNSPLHF.

The rearrangement links TRBV27 to TRBJ2-1; 10 bases match TRBD1. The V and J ends lost 5 bases and 10 bases, in that order; junction bases with no gene match: 14. Germline V gives CDR1 MNHEY, CDR2 SMNVEV (reference sequence). The length of the CDR3 is 16 residues. The CDR3 sequence: CASSPPWGQGFREQFF. DNA for the CDR3: TGTGCCAGCAGTCCCCCATGGGGACAGGGGTTCAGGGAGCAGTTCTTC.

The V and J genes are TRBV3-1 (or the pseudogene TRBV3-2) and TRBJ2-2; D is perhaps TRBD1 (5 bases). V gave up 4 bases and J gave up 1 base, with 10 bases separating them. Germline V gives CDR1 LGHDT, CDR2 YNNKEL (reference sequence). The CDR3 runs 15 residues. The CDR3 region has the DNA TGTGCCAGCAGCCTCTCCCAGGGGAACACCGGGGAGCTGTTTTTT. The encoded protein is CASSLSQGNTGELFF.

This clone occurred a few times. The chain couples TRBV29-1 to TRBJ2-7, with TRBD2 matching over 13 bases. Germline V lookup: CDR1 SQVTM, CDR2 ANQGSEA. The CDR3 covers 13 residues. V was clipped by 8 bases and J by 6 bases; unmatched bases: 7. CDR3 coding DNA: TGCAGCACCCCCGGACTAGCGGGAGCCGAGCAGTACTTC. Its protein product is CSTPGLAGAEQYF.

The rearrangement links TRBV6-6 to TRBJ2-7; TRBD2 matches at 7 bases. Trimming at V came to 6 bases and at J to 3 bases, leaving 8 bases not matched to a gene. Germline V lookup: CDR1 MNHNY, CDR2 SVGAGI (reference sequence). The CDR3 extends over 14 amino acids. The CDR3 region has the DNA TGTGCCAGCAGCCTCGGACTAGTTAACTACGAGCAGTACTTC. This gives the protein CASSLGLVNYEQYF.

This rearrangement joins TRBV11-2 to TRBJ1-5, with TRBD1 matching 8 bases. Germline CDR1 SGHAT, CDR2 FQNNGV. CDR3 length: 17 amino acids. With V trimmed by 5 bases and J by 1 base, 10 bases remained unmatched. As DNA, the CDR3 is TGTGCCAGCAGCCCAGGTAGGACAGGGATAAGCAATCAGCCCCAGCATTTT. It is translated as CASSPGRTGISNQPQHF. Complete variable domain (other parts from reference TRBV11-2 and TRBJ1-5): EAGVAQSPRYKIIEKRQSVAFWCNPISGHATLYWYQQILGQGPKLLIQFQNNGVVDDSQLPKDRFSAERLKGVDSTLKIQPAKLEDSAVYLCASSPGRTGISNQPQHFGDGTRLSIL.

This CDR3 is CASSVGGDGYTF. The CDR3 coding sequence is TGTGCCAGCAGCGTTGGGGGAGATGGCTACACCTTC. The J gene is TRBJ1-2, the V gene TRBV9; the D gene is possibly TRBD1 (5 bases). Germline CDR1 is SGDLS and CDR2 is YYNGEE. V lost 2 bases and J 6 bases, leaving 8 bases between the germline ends. The CDR3 has 12 residues.

The chain recombines TRBV4-1 with TRBJ2-7, with 8 bases aligning to TRBD2. CDR1 and CDR2 (germline): MGHRA, YSYEKL. The CDR3 runs to 16 residues. Trimming at V came to 0 bases and at J to 2 bases, leaving 6 bases not matched to a gene. The CDR3 DNA follows: TGCGCCAGCAGCCAAGATTCCAGCGGGAGCCCCTACGAGCAGTACTTC. It is translated as CASSQDSSGSPYEQYF.

The chain combines TRBV4-3 with TRBJ1-1; D not resolved. The germline CDR1 and CDR2 sequences are LGHNA and YSLEER. Trimming took 1 base from V and 2 from J, leaving 2 bases between them. CDR3 length equals 12 residues. The CDR3 DNA is TGCGCCAGCAGCCAAGCTAACACTGAAGCTTTCTTT. Translated, it gives CASSQANTEAFF.